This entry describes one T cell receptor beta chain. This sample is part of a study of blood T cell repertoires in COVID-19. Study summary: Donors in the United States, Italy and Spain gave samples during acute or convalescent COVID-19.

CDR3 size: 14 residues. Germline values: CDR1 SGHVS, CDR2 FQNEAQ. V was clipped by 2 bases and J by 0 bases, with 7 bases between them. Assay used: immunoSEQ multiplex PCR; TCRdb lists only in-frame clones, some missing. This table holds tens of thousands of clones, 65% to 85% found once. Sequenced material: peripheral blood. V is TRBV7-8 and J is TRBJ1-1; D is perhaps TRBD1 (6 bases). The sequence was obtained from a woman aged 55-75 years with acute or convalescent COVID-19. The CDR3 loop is CASSLRGMNTEAFF. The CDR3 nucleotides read TGTGCCAGCAGCTTAAGGGGGATGAACACTGAAGCTTTCTTT.